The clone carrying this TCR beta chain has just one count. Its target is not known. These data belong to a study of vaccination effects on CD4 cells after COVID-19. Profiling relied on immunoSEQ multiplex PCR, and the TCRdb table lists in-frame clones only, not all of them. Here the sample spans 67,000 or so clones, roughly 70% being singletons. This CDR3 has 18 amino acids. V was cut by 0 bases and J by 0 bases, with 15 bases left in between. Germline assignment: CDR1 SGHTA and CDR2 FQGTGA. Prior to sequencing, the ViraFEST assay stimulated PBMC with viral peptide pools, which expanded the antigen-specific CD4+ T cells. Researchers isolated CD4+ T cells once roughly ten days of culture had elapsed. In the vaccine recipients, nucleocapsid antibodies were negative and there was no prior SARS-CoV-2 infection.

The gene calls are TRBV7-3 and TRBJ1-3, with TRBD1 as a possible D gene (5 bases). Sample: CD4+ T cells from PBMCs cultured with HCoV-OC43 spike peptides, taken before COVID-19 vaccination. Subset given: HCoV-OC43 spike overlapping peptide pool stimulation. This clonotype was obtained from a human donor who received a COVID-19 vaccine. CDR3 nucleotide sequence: TGTGCCAGCAGCTTAACCCTGACAGCGAGGAGCTCTGGAAACACCATATATTTT. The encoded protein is CASSLTLTARSSGNTIYF.